This TCR beta chain is drawn from a study of OX40 agonist ivuxolimab in advanced cancers. The protocol was immunoSEQ multiplex PCR, while the TCRdb copy is restricted to in-frame clones and leaves out a portion. This sample has under 65,000 clones, with around 93% found just once. Study-level findings and limits: Dose levels from 0.1 to 3.0 mg/kg saw CD4+ and CD8+ blood T cells expand clonally by week 6. Among the least clonally expanded were partial responders at 0.1-3.0 mg/kg.

This clone was seen more than once but under ten times. The antigen is undetermined. The sequencing here drew on CD4+ or CD8+ T cells sorted from blood, taken in a trial of the OX40 agonist ivuxolimab. This sequence originates from an adult with an advanced solid tumor such as melanoma, head and neck, liver or kidney cancer.

The CDR3 DNA follows: TGTGCCTGGAGTGTAACCGACGAGCAGTACTTC. This sequence encodes CAWSVTDEQYF. This chain uses TRBV30 with TRBJ2-7; D remains unclear. The germline CDR1 and CDR2 sequences are GTSNPN and SVGIG (reference sequence). Between the trimmed V and J ends, which lost 0 bases and 5 bases, there was a span of 5 bases. This CDR3 has 11 residues.